This TCR beta chain is drawn from a study of blood T cell repertoires in COVID-19. The wider study: COVID-19 samples, acute and convalescent, were from the United States, Italy and Spain. T cells, B-cell-depleted T cells, or PBMCs provided the cDNA or gDNA that served as material.

Original data processing: Amplifying reference gene primers gave estimates of nucleated cell counts. Profiling relied on immunoSEQ multiplex PCR, and the TCRdb table lists in-frame clones only, not all of them. V and J calls and clone size are as listed in that table; D and trimming were resolved from the DNA. The table has some 120,000 clones, around 70% seen once. Germline CDR1 is SGHRS and CDR2 is YFSETQ. The junction had 13 bases not matched to a gene; V was cut back by 4 bases and J by 10 bases. The CDR3 runs 17 residues. The sequenced sample was peripheral blood. V gene TRBV5-1 combines with J gene TRBJ2-1; TRBD2 aligns across 14 bases. This TCR was sampled from a man aged 60-69 years with acute or convalescent COVID-19. The CDR3 nucleotides are TGCGCCAGCAGCAGACTAGCGGGAGGGCCGGGCCTGGAGGAGCAGTTCTTC. Amino acids: CASSRLAGGPGLEEQFF.